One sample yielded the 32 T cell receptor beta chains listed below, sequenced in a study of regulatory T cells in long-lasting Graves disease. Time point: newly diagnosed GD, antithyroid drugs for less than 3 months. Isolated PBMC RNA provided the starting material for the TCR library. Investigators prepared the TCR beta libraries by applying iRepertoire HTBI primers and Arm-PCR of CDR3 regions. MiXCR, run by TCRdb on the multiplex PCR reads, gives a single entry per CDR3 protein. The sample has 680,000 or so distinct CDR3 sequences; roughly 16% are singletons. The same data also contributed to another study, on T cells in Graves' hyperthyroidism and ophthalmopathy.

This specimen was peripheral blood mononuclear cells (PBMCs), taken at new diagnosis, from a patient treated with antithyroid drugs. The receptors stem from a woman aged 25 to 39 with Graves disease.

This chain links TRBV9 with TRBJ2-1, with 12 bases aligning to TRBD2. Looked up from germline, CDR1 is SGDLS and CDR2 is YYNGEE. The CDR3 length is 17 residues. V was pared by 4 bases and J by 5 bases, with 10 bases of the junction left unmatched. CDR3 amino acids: CASSQDWPSGRDNEQFF. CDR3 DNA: TGTGCCAGCAGCCAAGATTGGCCTAGCGGGAGGGACAATGAGCAGTTCTTC.

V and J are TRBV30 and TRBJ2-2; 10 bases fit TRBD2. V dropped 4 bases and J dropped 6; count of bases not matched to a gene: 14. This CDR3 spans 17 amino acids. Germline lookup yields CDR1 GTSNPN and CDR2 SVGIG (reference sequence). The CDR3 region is CAWIPLSSGRAPGELFF. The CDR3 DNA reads TGTGCCTGGATCCCCCTTTCGAGCGGGAGGGCCCCCGGGGAGCTGTTTTTT.

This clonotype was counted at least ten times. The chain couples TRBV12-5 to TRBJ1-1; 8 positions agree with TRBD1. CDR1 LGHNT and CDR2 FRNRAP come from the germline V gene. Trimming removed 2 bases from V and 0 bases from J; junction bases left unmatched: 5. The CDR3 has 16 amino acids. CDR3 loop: CASGLPAGGLNTEAFF. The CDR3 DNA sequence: TGTGCTAGTGGTTTGCCCGCAGGGGGCCTGAACACTGAAGCTTTCTTT.

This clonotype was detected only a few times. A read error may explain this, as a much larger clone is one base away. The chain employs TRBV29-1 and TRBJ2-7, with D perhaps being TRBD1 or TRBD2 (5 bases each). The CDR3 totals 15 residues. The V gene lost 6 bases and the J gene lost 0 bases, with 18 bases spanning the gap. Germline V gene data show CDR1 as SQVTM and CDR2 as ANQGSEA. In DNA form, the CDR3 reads TGCAGCGTCAAGAGGGGCAGGGTGACCTCCTACGAGCAGTACTTC. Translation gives CSVKRGRVTSYEQYF.

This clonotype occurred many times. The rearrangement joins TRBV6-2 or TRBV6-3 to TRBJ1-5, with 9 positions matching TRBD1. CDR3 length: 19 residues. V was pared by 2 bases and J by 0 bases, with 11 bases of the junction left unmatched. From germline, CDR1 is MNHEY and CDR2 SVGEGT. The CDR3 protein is CASSYRPGTGSYSNQPQHF. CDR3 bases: TGTGCCAGCAGTTACCGTCCGGGGACAGGGTCGTATAGCAATCAGCCCCAGCATTTT.

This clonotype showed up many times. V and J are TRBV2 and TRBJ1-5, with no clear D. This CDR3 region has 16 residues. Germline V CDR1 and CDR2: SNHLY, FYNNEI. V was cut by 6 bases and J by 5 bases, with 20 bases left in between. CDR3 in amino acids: CASRQTGFGKDQPQHF. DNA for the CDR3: TGTGCCAGCAGACAGACTGGATTCGGAAAGGATCAGCCCCAGCATTTT.

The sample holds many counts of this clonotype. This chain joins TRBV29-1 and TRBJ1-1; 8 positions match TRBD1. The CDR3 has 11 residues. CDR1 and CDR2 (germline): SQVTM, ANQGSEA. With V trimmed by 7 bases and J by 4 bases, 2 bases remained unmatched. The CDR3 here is CSGDRGTEAFF. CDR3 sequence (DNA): TGCAGCGGTGACAGGGGCACTGAAGCTTTCTTT.

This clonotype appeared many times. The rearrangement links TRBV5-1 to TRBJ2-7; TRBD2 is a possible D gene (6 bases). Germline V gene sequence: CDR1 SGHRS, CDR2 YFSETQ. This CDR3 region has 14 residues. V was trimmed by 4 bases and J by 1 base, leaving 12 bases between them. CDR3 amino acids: CASSPLGLSYEQYF. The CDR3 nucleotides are TGCGCCAGCAGCCCATTGGGACTGTCCTACGAGCAGTACTTC.

The CDR3 here is CASTFAAGLGGSDTF. Written as DNA, the CDR3 is TGTGCCAGCACCTTCGCGGCCGGGCTCGGGGGAAGCGACACCTTC. This chain links TRBV28 with TRBJ1-2, with D possibly matching TRBD1 (5 bases). The germline V and J ends were trimmed by 7 bases and 12 bases, with 27 bases remaining between them. CDR1 is MDHEN, CDR2 SYDVKM, per germline. The CDR3 consists of 15 residues.

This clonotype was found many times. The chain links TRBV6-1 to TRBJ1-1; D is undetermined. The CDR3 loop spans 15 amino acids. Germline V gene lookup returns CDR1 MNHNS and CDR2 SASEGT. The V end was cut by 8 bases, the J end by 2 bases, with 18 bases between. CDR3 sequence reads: CASSIKVAPNTEAFF. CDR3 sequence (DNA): TGTGCCAGCTCCATCAAGGTAGCCCCTAACACTGAAGCTTTCTTT.

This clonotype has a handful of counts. The CDR3 loop reads CASSPNSQTGNTGELFF. In nucleotides, the CDR3 is TGTGCCAGCTCACCAAACTCACAGACAGGAAACACCGGGGAGCTGTTTTTT. The chain recombines TRBV18 with TRBJ2-2, with D tentatively TRBD1 (6 bases). CDR3 length: 17 residues. The V gene lost 2 bases and the J gene lost 2 bases, with 15 bases spanning the gap. The germline V gene encodes CDR1 KGHSH and CDR2 LQKENI.

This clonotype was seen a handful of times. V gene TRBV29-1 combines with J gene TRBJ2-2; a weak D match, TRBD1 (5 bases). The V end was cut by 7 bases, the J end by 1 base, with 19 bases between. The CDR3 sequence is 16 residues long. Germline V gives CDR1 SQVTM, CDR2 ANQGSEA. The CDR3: CSALTYSTVNTGELFF. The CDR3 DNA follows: TGCAGCGCACTCACTTACTCGACAGTGAACACCGGGGAGCTGTTTTTT.

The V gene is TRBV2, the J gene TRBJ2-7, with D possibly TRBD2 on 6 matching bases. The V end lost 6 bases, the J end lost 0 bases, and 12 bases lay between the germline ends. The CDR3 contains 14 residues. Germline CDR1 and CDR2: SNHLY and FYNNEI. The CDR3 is CASRDRLVSYEQYF. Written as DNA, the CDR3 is TGTGCCAGCAGGGACCGACTAGTCTCCTACGAGCAGTACTTC.

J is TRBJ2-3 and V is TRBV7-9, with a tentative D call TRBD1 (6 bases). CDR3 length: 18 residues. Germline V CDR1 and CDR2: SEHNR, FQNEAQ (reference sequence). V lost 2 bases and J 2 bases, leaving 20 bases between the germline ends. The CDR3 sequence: CASSLRSIPGDFTDTQYF. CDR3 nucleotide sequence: TGTGCCAGCAGCTTAAGAAGCATACCAGGGGATTTCACAGATACGCAGTATTTT.

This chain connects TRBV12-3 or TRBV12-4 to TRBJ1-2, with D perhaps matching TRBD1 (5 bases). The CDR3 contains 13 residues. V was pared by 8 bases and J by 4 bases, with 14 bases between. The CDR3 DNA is TGTGCCAGCGGTCAGTCTGGGACCTATGGCTACACCTTC. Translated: CASGQSGTYGYTF.

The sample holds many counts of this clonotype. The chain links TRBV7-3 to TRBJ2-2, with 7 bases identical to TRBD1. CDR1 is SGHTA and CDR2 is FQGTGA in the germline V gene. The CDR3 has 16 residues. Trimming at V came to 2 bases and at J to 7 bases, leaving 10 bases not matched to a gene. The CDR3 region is CASSLGRNRGNGELFF. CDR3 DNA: TGTGCCAGCAGCTTAGGTCGGAACAGGGGAAACGGGGAGCTGTTTTTT.

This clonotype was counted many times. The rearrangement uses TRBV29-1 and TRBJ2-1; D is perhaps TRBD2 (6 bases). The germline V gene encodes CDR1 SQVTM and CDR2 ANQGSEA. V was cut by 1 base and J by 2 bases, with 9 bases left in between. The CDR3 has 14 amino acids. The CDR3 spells CSVEAEGAYNEQFF. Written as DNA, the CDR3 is TGCAGCGTTGAAGCGGAGGGTGCCTACAATGAGCAGTTCTTC.

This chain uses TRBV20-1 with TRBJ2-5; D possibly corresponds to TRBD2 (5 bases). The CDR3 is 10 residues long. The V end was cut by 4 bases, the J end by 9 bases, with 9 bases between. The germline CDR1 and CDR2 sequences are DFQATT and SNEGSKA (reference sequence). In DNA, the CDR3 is TGCAGTGCTAAGAGGGTCGCCCAGTACTTC. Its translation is CSAKRVAQYF.

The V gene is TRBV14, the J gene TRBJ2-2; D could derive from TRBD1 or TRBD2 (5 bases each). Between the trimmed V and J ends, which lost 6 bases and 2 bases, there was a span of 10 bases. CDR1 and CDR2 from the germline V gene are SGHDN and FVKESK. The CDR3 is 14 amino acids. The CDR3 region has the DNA TGTGCCAGCAGGCAGGGAGTAAACACCGGGGAGCTGTTTTTT. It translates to CASRQGVNTGELFF.

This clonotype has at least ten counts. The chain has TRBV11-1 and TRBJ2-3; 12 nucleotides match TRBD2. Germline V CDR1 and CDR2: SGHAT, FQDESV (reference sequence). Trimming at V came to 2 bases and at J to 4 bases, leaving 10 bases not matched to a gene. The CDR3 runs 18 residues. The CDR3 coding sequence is TGTGCCAGCAGCTTAAGTAGACTAGCGGGAGACATCGCAGATACGCAGTATTTT. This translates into CASSLSRLAGDIADTQYF.

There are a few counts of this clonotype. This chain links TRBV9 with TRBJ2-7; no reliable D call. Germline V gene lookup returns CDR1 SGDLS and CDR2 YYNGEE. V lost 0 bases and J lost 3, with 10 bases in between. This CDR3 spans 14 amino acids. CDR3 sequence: CASSVDSLNYEQYF. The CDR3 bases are TGTGCCAGCAGCGTAGACTCGCTCAACTACGAGCAGTACTTC.

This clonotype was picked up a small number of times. The CDR3: CASSLRFLGGSTGELFF. The CDR3 nucleotides read TGTGCCAGCAGCTTGCGCTTTCTTGGCGGGAGTACCGGGGAGCTGTTTTTT. This chain connects TRBV7-8 to TRBJ2-2; 7 nucleotides line up with TRBD2. The V gene's germline CDR1 is SGHVS and CDR2 FQNEAQ. The J segment lost 5 bases and the V segment lost 3 bases, leaving 12 bases of the junction unmatched. This CDR3 spans 17 amino acids.

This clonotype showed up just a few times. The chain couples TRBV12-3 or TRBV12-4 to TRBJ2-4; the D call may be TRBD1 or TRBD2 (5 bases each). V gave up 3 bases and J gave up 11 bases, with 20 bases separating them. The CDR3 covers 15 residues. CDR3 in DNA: TGTGCCAGCAGTTTTTTTGGGACCGACGCCAGGGTTCAGTACTTC. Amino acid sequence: CASSFFGTDARVQYF.

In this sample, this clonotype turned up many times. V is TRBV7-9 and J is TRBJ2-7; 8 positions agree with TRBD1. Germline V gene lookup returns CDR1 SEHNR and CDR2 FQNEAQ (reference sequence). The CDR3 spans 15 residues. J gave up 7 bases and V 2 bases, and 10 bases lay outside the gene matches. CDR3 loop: CASSLTGTGYGEQYF. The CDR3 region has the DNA TGTGCCAGCAGCTTAACCGGGACAGGATATGGAGAGCAGTACTTC.

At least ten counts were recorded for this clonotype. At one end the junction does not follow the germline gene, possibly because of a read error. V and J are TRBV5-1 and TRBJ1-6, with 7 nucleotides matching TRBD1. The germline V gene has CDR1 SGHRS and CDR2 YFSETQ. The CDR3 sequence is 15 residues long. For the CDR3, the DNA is TGTGCCAGCAGCCCGCAGACAGGGTCCAATTCACCCCTCCACTTT. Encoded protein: CASSPQTGSNSPLHF.

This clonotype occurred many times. The CDR3 DNA reads as TGTGCCAGCAGCGAAGGAAGGCGGATGAACACTGAAGCTTTCTTT. This translates into CASSEGRRMNTEAFF. The rearrangement uses TRBV9 and TRBJ1-1, with unresolved D. The germline V gene encodes CDR1 SGDLS and CDR2 YYNGEE. The CDR3 length is 15 residues. Deletions cut 3 bases from V and 0 bases from J, with 12 bases between.

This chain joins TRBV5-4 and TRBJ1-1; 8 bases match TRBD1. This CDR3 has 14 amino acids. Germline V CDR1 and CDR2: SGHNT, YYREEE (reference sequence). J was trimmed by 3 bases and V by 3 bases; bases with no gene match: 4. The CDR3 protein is CASSYGQGHTEAFF. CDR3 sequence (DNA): TGTGCCAGCAGCTACGGACAGGGCCACACTGAAGCTTTCTTT. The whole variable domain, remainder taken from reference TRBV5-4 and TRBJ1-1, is ETGVTQSPTHLIKTRGQQVTLRCSSQSGHNTVSWYQQALGQGPQFIFQYYREEENGRGNFPPRFSGLQFPNYSSELNVNALELDDSALYLCASSYGQGHTEAFFGQGTRLTVV.

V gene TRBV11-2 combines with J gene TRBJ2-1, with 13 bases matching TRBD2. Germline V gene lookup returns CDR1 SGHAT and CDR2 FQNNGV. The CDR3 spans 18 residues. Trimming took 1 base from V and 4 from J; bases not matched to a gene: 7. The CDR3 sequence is CASSLVEGLAGLYNEQFF. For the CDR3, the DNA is TGTGCCAGCAGCTTAGTAGAGGGACTAGCGGGACTATACAATGAGCAGTTCTTC.

CDR3 region: CASPGQTSGRRNQPQHF. For the CDR3, the DNA is TGTGCCAGCCCGGGACAAACCTCCGGTCGGCGAAATCAGCCCCAGCATTTT. The chain couples TRBV25-1 to TRBJ1-5, with TRBD1 as a possible D gene (6 bases). CDR1 MGHDK and CDR2 SYGVNS come from the germline V gene. Trimming cost V 8 bases and J 4 bases, with 24 bases left between them. The CDR3 length is 17 residues.

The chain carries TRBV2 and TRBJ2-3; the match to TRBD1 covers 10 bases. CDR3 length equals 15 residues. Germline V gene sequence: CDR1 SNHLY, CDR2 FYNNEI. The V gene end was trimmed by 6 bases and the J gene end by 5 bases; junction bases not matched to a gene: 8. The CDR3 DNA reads TGTGCCAGCAGAGACCGGACAGGGGGGGGAGATACGCAGTATTTT. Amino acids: CASRDRTGGGDTQYF.

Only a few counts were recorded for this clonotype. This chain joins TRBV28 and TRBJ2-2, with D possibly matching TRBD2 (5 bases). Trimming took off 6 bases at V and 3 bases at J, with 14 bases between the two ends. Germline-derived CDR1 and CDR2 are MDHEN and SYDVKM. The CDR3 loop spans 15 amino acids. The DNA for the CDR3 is TGTGCCAGCAGCCCCGCTAGCATCTACACCGGGGAGCTGTTTTTT. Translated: CASSPASIYTGELFF.

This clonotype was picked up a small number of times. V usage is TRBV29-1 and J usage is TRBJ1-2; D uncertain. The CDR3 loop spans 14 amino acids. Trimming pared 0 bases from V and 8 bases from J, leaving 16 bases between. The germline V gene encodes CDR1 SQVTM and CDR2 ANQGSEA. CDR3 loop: CSVEDPGVLMGYTF. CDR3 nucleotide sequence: TGCAGCGTTGAAGATCCCGGGGTCCTAATGGGCTACACCTTC.